This T cell receptor beta chain was observed in a study of blood T cell repertoires in COVID-19. Looking at the study overall: Sites across the United States, Italy and Spain contributed samples from acute and convalescent COVID-19. Sample material is recorded as cDNA or gDNA derived from T cells, B-cell-depleted T cells, or PBMCs.

Participants, about 18 to 90 years old, spanned fewer than 25 US areas. How the authors handled the data: The assay estimated nucleated cells by amplifying reference gene primers. Method: immunoSEQ multiplex PCR; TCRdb's copy keeps in-frame clones and lacks some. V and J calls and clone size are as listed in that table; D and trimming were resolved from the DNA. The sample has some 270,000 clones, just under 90% seen once. Trimming left V 2 bases short and J 10 bases short, with 12 bases between. CDR1 and CDR2 (germline): LNHDA, SQIVND (reference sequence). The CDR3 sequence is 14 residues long. V usage is TRBV19 and J usage is TRBJ1-6; D gene ambiguous. This TCR came from a woman aged 60 to 75 who had recovered from COVID-19. The source material was PBMCs or T cells enriched from blood (not recorded which). CDR3 sequence: CASSITAGGSPLHF. The CDR3 DNA follows: TGTGCCAGTAGTATAACAGCAGGAGGATCACCCCTCCACTTT.